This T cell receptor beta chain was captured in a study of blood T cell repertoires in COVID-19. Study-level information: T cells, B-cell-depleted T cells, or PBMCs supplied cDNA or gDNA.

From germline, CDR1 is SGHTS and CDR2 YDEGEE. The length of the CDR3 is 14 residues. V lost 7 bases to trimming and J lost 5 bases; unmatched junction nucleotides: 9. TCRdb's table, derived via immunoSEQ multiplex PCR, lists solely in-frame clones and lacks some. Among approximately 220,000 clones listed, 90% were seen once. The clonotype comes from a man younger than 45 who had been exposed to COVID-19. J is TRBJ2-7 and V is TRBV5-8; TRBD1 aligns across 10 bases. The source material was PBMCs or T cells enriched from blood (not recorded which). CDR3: CASGSDRGLDEQYF. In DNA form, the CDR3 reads TGTGCCAGCGGATCCGACAGGGGGCTTGACGAGCAGTACTTC.